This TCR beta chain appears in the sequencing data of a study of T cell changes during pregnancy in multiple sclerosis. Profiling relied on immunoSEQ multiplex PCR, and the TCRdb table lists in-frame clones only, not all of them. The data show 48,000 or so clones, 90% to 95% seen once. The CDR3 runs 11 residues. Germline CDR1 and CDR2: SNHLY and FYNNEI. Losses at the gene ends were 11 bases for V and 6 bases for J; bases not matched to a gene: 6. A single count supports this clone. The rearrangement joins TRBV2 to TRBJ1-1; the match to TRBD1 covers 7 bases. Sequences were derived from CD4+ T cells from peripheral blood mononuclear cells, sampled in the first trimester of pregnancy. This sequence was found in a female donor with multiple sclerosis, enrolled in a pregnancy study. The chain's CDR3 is CAVQGIAEAFF. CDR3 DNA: TGTGCCGTACAGGGGATCGCTGAAGCTTTCTTT.